These 14 T cell receptor beta chains originate from one sample sequenced in a study of T cells in Graves' hyperthyroidism and ophthalmopathy. TCR beta CDR3 regions were amplified from RNA. The TCR CDR3 first-round RT-PCR relied on the HTBI primer set. TCRdb re-derived calls from the multiplex PCR reads in MiXCR, one entry per CDR3 protein. The data hold approximately 560,000 distinct CDR3 sequences, with around 42% observed a single time. The sequencing sample was made of peripheral blood or thyroid tissue (not recorded which). These receptors all come from a woman aged 18-29 years with Graves' hyperthyroidism.

This sequence joins TRBV29-1 and TRBJ1-4; no definite D call. V dropped 3 bases and J dropped 0 bases, with 2 bases sitting between them. Germline V gene data show CDR1 as SQVTM and CDR2 as ANQGSEA. This CDR3 comprises 12 residues. Here the CDR3 DNA reads TGCAGCGTTGACGCAACTAATGAAAAACTGTTTTTT. Its translation is CSVDATNEKLFF.

This sequence joins TRBV25-1 and TRBJ1-4, with no clear D. Germline CDR1 is MGHDK and CDR2 is SYGVNS. V lost 6 bases to trimming and J lost 2 bases, with 16 bases between them. The CDR3 spans 16 residues. CDR3 DNA: TGTGCCAGCAGCCAACGGGATGGAACTACTAATGAAAAACTGTTTTTT. It translates to CASSQRDGTTNEKLFF.

This chain joins TRBV29-1 and TRBJ1-2, with D unresolved. V was pared by 4 bases and J by 8 bases, with 20 bases between. Per the germline V gene, CDR1 is SQVTM and CDR2 is ANQGSEA. The CDR3 spans 14 residues. CDR3 sequence: CSVVPPGWEGGYTF. The CDR3 nucleotides read TGCAGCGTTGTACCCCCGGGATGGGAGGGCGGCTACACCTTC.

Worth noting for this clonotype: An end of the junction differs from the germline gene, which may be a read error. The gene calls are TRBV10-2 and TRBJ2-5, with 8 bases aligning to TRBD1. Germline loops: CDR1 WSHSY, CDR2 SAAADI. The CDR3 runs 15 residues. CDR3 protein: CASSQTGGTQETQYF. The CDR3 bases are TGTGCCAGCAGCCAAACAGGGGGAACACAAGAGACCCAGTACTTC.

On this clonotype itself: One junction end does not reproduce the germline sequence, and a read error may be involved. This chain uses TRBV2 with TRBJ1-2, with D possibly TRBD1 on 5 matching bases. Germline V CDR1 and CDR2: SNHLY, FYNNEI. This CDR3 is 15 amino acids long. CDR3 amino acids: CASSPKTAHVGGYTF. The CDR3 bases are TGCGCCAGCAGCCCCAAGACAGCGCACGTCGGTGGCTACACCTTC.

This chain links TRBV19 with TRBJ2-7; possible D gene TRBD2, 6 bases. The germline V gene has CDR1 LNHDA and CDR2 SQIVND (reference sequence). The CDR3 length is 14 residues. Between the trimmed V and J ends, which lost 3 bases and 0 bases, there was a span of 9 bases. The CDR3 sequence is CASSIRETSYEQYF. CDR3 DNA: TGTGCCAGTAGTATCCGGGAGACCTCCTACGAGCAGTACTTC.

This chain links TRBV10-2 with TRBJ1-1; no definite D call. Trimming took 8 bases from V and 2 from J, leaving 9 bases between them. CDR1 WSHSY and CDR2 SAAADI come from the germline V gene. The CDR3 loop spans 12 amino acids. The CDR3: CASPGINTEAFF. The CDR3 region has the DNA TGCGCCAGCCCCGGGATAAACACTGAAGCTTTCTTT.

As regards this clonotype: A read error may explain this, as a much larger clone is one base away. The CDR3, as DNA: TGTGCCAGCGGCCGGACAGGGAACACCGGGGAGCTGTTTTTT. It encodes CASGRTGNTGELFF. The V call is TRBV24-1, the J call TRBJ2-2; 7 positions match TRBD1. In germline, CDR1 is KGHDR, CDR2 SFDVKD. The CDR3 sequence is 14 residues long. The V segment lost 11 bases and the J segment 1 base; nucleotides outside the gene matches: 6.

The CDR3 sequence: CSLAGQGEETQYF. Written as DNA, the CDR3 is TGCAGCTTAGCGGGACAGGGGGAAGAGACCCAGTACTTC. The chain recombines TRBV29-1 with TRBJ2-5; 11 nucleotides line up with TRBD1. Trimming cost V 8 bases and J 3 bases; bases outside gene matches: 5. The CDR3 has 13 residues. Germline CDR1 reads SQVTM; CDR2 reads ANQGSEA.

The chain joins TRBV7-2 to TRBJ1-1, with D uncertain. The length of the CDR3 is 12 residues. The V and J ends lost 5 bases and 7 bases respectively, with 11 bases between them. In germline, CDR1 is SGHTA, CDR2 FQGNSA. The CDR3 sequence: CASSHLGDEAFF. The CDR3 DNA is TGTGCCAGCAGCCATTTGGGCGATGAAGCTTTCTTT.

The chain joins TRBV25-1 to TRBJ1-6, with D uncertain. Trimming left V 6 bases short and J 0 bases short, with 15 bases between. Germline V gives CDR1 MGHDK, CDR2 SYGVNS. The CDR3 extends over 17 amino acids. CDR3 sequence: CASSEGTRFSYNSPLHF. The CDR3 DNA reads as TGTGCCAGCAGCGAAGGAACCAGGTTCTCCTATAATTCACCCCTCCACTTT.

On this clonotype: A much larger clone is a single base away; this may be a read error. The chain links TRBV10-3 to TRBJ2-5, with D uncertain. Germline V lookup: CDR1 ENHRY, CDR2 SYGVKD. The length of the CDR3 is 14 residues. The CDR3 DNA follows: TGTGCCAGCAGTTACTCGGTCAGCCAAGAGACCCAGTACTTC. Amino acids: CASSYSVSQETQYF.

The sample holds a few counts of this clonotype. The genes are TRBV20-1 and TRBJ2-7; D remains ambiguous. Germline assignment: CDR1 DFQATT and CDR2 SNEGSKA (reference sequence). V was clipped by 1 base and J by 6 bases, with 13 bases between them. The CDR3 extends over 13 amino acids. In DNA form, the CDR3 reads TGCAGTGCTAGAGGGCCGGAAGGGCTCGAGCAGTACTTC. Translation: CSARGPEGLEQYF.

This clonotype was observed once. The junction departs from the called germline gene at one end, perhaps through a read error. The chain couples TRBV5-1 to TRBJ1-2; D is possibly TRBD1 (5 bases). Germline V lookup: CDR1 SGHRS, CDR2 YFSETQ. The CDR3 totals 15 residues. This CDR3 is CASSLTPGEYYCYTF. The CDR3 DNA is TGCGCCAGCAGCTTGACTCCGGGGGAGTACTATTGCTACACCTTC.